This TCR beta chain was sequenced in a study of T-cell memory formation after mild COVID-19 (dated by TCRdb to about 2021). For context, the study as a whole: Most TCR sequence clusters were specific to one of the two donors. T-cell clones expanding and contracting after mild COVID-19 in two donors were tracked by longitudinal TCRalpha and TCRbeta repertoire sequencing. Two young, previously healthy adult volunteers made up the cohort, one male and one female.

Ficoll-Paque density gradient centrifugation was used to isolate PBMCs. As regards this clonotype: What antigen it recognizes has not been identified. Per-base quality was not reported, and no clone a single base away is much larger than it.

Overall study outcomes, separate from this receptor: Some responding clones were detected in pre-infection memory, which suggested that pre-existing cross-reactive memory T cells had joined the SARS-CoV-2 response. Contracting CD4+ clones appeared mostly in the CM and EM memory subsets, whereas CD8+ clones were enriched in EMRA. The study covered only two mild cases, and larger cohorts including severe cases with pre-infection samples were considered necessary. Clones that contracted from day 15 to 85 showed balanced CD4/CD8 phenotypes, whereas a second wave of clones that expanded from day 15 to 37 leaned towards CD4+. SARS-CoV-2 specificity of the second-wave clones peaking on day 37 was not confirmed.

The sequencing machine was an Illumina NovaSeq 6000. Using 5'RACE with constant-segment primers, TCRalpha and TCRbeta cDNA libraries were constructed, with sample barcodes and unique molecular identifiers added in the process. RNA was extracted from every sample with Trizol reagent. Library amplification was performed in two PCR steps, and a second sample barcode and Illumina TruSeq adapters were introduced in the second step. Sequencing of the libraries was done on an Illumina NovaSeq, producing 2 x 150 bp paired-end reads. From the authors' description of their analysis: With migec v1.2.7, reads were demultiplexed and then collapsed into UMI-guided consensus sequences. Using mixcr v2.1.11, UMI consensuses were aligned to TRA and TRB V and J templates and then assembled into clonotypes. A clonotype was counted as expanded or contracted only if both edgeR and NoisET called the change significant, with noise models trained on biological replicates. For edgeR calls, a false discovery rate-adjusted p below 0.01 and a log2 fold-change threshold of 1 were applied. As an exploratory analysis of dynamics, PCA with hierarchical clustering was applied to max-normalized trajectories of the 1000 most abundant clonotypes. Separately sequenced CD4+ and CD8+ repertoires were used to assign the CD4 or CD8 phenotype of responding clones. TCRdb reworked the public reads: Q25 trimming with fastp, MiXCR clone assembly, productive beta chains retained. Each CDR3 protein gets just one entry, which takes the most common genes and DNA from the rows behind it. In this record, the V and J calls reflect TCRdb's handling and not the investigators' own analysis. The sample yields about half a million distinct CDR3 sequences; 18% were counted once. Jointly, the top ten make up around an eighth of the sample.

The CDR3, cysteine through phenylalanine, is 15 amino acids long. Left in the record is the CDR3 DNA by itself, 45 bases read in frame from the first base. In the germline V gene, CDR1 corresponds to MNHEY and CDR2 to SVGAGI. Here V drops 2 bases and J drops 4 bases, and the junction holds 3 bases not matched to any gene. The TCR sequence derives from an adult woman who had mild COVID-19 (a few samples of this study predate the infection). The sample titles of this study are shuffled in the database, so cell type and time point are left out; the donor was told from shared clones. The sample comprised PBMCs or a T cell subset sorted from them (not recorded which). The receptor chain draws on TRBV6-5 and TRBJ2-7; 12 central bases correspond to TRBD2. Here is the DNA: TGTGCCAGCAGTTACGCGACTAGCGGGGGTTACGAGCAGTACTTC. The encoded protein is CASSYATSGGYEQYF.